A selection of T cell receptor beta chains follows, all from one sample in a study of identical twins. TCRdb re-derived calls from the 5' RACE reads in MiXCR, one entry per CDR3 protein. In the table there are 500,000 or so distinct CDR3 sequences, roughly an eighth of which are singletons. Another study also made use of these data, one on yellow fever vaccine responses in identical twins.

The specimen sequenced was CD4+ T cells sorted from blood. These receptors were taken from a young woman in good health. The CDR3 runs from the conserved cysteine through the conserved F or W. D genes are given only for firm matches. Clone sizes are given selectively: once, few, many, or a class where the clone is expanded.

d_call: TRBD1; j_call: TRBJ2-3; clone_size: many; v_call: TRBV12-3/TRBV12-4; cdr3_nt: TGTGCCAGCACTTTAGGGGTCGGCCCAGGGGGCCGGATGGATACGCAGTATTTT; cdr3_aa: CASTLGVGPGGRMDTQYF
d_call: TRBD1; j_call: TRBJ1-1; clone_size: NA; v_call: TRBV30; cdr3_nt: TGTGCCTGGAGTGCGGGACAGTTAAACACTGAAGCTTTCTTT; cdr3_aa: CAWSAGQLNTEAFF
d_call: NA; j_call: TRBJ2-7; clone_size: once; v_call: TRBV6-2/TRBV6-3; cdr3_nt: TGTGCCAGCGGCCGGGTTTCTCACGAGCAGTACTTC; cdr3_aa: CASGRVSHEQYF
d_call: NA; j_call: TRBJ2-5; clone_size: few; v_call: TRBV29-1; cdr3_nt: TGCAGCGTTCAGTTTCAAGTGGGGACCCAGTACTTC; cdr3_aa: CSVQFQVGTQYF
d_call: NA; j_call: TRBJ2-1; clone_size: NA; v_call: TRBV4-3; cdr3_nt: TGCGCCAGCAGCCAAGATCAGGGGGGGAGTGGGACCTTCTACAATGAGCAGTTCTTC; cdr3_aa: CASSQDQGGSGTFYNEQFF
d_call: NA; j_call: TRBJ1-5; clone_size: few; v_call: TRBV6-2/TRBV6-3; cdr3_nt: TGTGCCACCGAGGACCCCAATCAGCCCCAGCATTTT; cdr3_aa: CATEDPNQPQHF
d_call: NA; j_call: TRBJ2-7; clone_size: few; v_call: TRBV6-2/TRBV6-3; cdr3_nt: TGTGCCAGCAGAGACGGAAAATTCTCCTACGAGCAGTACTTC; cdr3_aa: CASRDGKFSYEQYF
d_call: NA; j_call: TRBJ2-7; clone_size: once; v_call: TRBV7-9; cdr3_nt: TGTGCCAGCAGCTTACCGGGTAACAGGGTCTACGAGCAGTACTTC; cdr3_aa: CASSLPGNRVYEQYF
d_call: NA; j_call: TRBJ2-5; clone_size: few; v_call: TRBV11-2; cdr3_nt: TGTGCCAGCAGCTTAGGTCCTTCCAGAGGGTGGTTAAGCCAACAAGAGACCCAGTACTTC; cdr3_aa: CASSLGPSRGWLSQQETQYF
d_call: TRBD1; j_call: TRBJ2-7; clone_size: few; v_call: TRBV15; cdr3_nt: TGTGCCACAAGACAGGGGGCGCGTGCCCACTTC; cdr3_aa: CATRQGARAHF
d_call: TRBD2; j_call: TRBJ2-5; clone_size: few; v_call: TRBV6-2/TRBV6-3; cdr3_nt: TGTGCCAGCAGTGAGCGGGGGGGCCAAGAGACCCAGTACTTC; cdr3_aa: CASSERGGQETQYF
d_call: TRBD2; j_call: TRBJ2-5; clone_size: NA; v_call: TRBV3-1; cdr3_nt: TGTGCCAGCAGTCCTAGCCTCCTCGGCGGGGGGGGAGAGACCCAGTACTTC; cdr3_aa: CASSPSLLGGGGETQYF
d_call: TRBD1; j_call: TRBJ2-7; clone_size: NA; v_call: TRBV20-1; cdr3_nt: TGCAGTGCCGCCCGGGACAGAAGGGACGAGCAGTACTTC; cdr3_aa: CSAARDRRDEQYF
d_call: TRBD1; j_call: TRBJ1-2; clone_size: NA; v_call: TRBV11-2; cdr3_nt: TGTGCCAGCAGCTCCTTAACAGGGGGTAACTATGGCTACACCTTC; cdr3_aa: CASSSLTGGNYGYTF
d_call: NA; j_call: TRBJ1-1; clone_size: NA; v_call: TRBV7-9; cdr3_nt: TGTGCCAGCAGCTCGCGGGCGGGGGTTACAGGCATCGCTGAAGCTTTCTTT; cdr3_aa: CASSSRAGVTGIAEAFF
d_call: TRBD2; j_call: TRBJ2-7; clone_size: NA; v_call: TRBV5-1; cdr3_nt: TGCGCCAGCAGCTCATCAGCGGGAGGTCAACTCTACGAGCAGTACTTC; cdr3_aa: CASSSSAGGQLYEQYF
d_call: NA; j_call: TRBJ1-4; clone_size: NA; v_call: TRBV6-5; cdr3_nt: TGTGCCAGCAGTTACGTCCCAGGCAATGAAAAACTGTTTTTT; cdr3_aa: CASSYVPGNEKLFF
d_call: NA; j_call: TRBJ2-6; clone_size: few; v_call: TRBV2; cdr3_nt: TGTGCCAGCAGTGAAGCGAAGGGGTCTCCCACCGGGGTCGGCTCTGGGGCCAACGTCCTGACTTTC; cdr3_aa: CASSEAKGSPTGVGSGANVLTF
d_call: TRBD2; j_call: TRBJ2-3; clone_size: many; v_call: TRBV29-1; cdr3_nt: TGCAGCGTTCCGGGACTAGCGGGAGGCACAGATACGCAGTATTTT; cdr3_aa: CSVPGLAGGTDTQYF
d_call: TRBD2; j_call: TRBJ2-1; clone_size: NA; v_call: TRBV20-1; cdr3_nt: TGCAGTGCTAGAGATAAACTAGCGGGAGGCTACAATGAGCAGTTCTTC; cdr3_aa: CSARDKLAGGYNEQFF
d_call: NA; j_call: TRBJ2-7; clone_size: NA; v_call: TRBV2; cdr3_nt: TGTGCCAGCACAAGAGGAACGAACCTTTACGAGCAGTACTTC; cdr3_aa: CASTRGTNLYEQYF
d_call: NA; j_call: TRBJ2-7; clone_size: NA; v_call: TRBV6-5; cdr3_nt: TGTGCCAGCAGTTACTCACAGGCTCCCTACGAGCAGTACTTC; cdr3_aa: CASSYSQAPYEQYF
d_call: TRBD1; j_call: TRBJ2-4; clone_size: few; v_call: TRBV9; cdr3_nt: TGTGCCAGCAGCGCCCGGGACAGGGACCTCATATACATTCAGTACTTC; cdr3_aa: CASSARDRDLIYIQYF
d_call: TRBD1; j_call: TRBJ2-2; clone_size: many; v_call: TRBV12-3/TRBV12-4; cdr3_nt: TGTGCCAGCAGCCCCCGGGACAGAACGAACACCGGGGAGCTGTTTTTT; cdr3_aa: CASSPRDRTNTGELFF
d_call: NA; j_call: TRBJ1-1; clone_size: NA; v_call: TRBV6-5; cdr3_nt: TGTGCCAGCACTGGGTTAGGCACTGAAGCTTTCTTT; cdr3_aa: CASTGLGTEAFF
d_call: TRBD2; j_call: TRBJ2-5; clone_size: few; v_call: TRBV5-8; cdr3_nt: TGTGCCAGCACCAGGACTAGCGGGTCGGGAGAGACCCAGTACTTC; cdr3_aa: CASTRTSGSGETQYF
d_call: NA; j_call: TRBJ2-5; clone_size: many; v_call: TRBV4-1; cdr3_nt: TGCGCCAGCAGCCAAGCGGGAGTGAACCAAGAGACCCAGTACTTC; cdr3_aa: CASSQAGVNQETQYF
d_call: NA; j_call: TRBJ1-1; clone_size: many; v_call: TRBV5-1; cdr3_nt: TGCGCCAGCAGCTTGGAGGTCCCCCCGAACACTGAAGCTTTCTTT; cdr3_aa: CASSLEVPPNTEAFF
d_call: NA; j_call: TRBJ1-5; clone_size: NA; v_call: TRBV28; cdr3_nt: TGTGCCAGCAGTTTTCCGGGACACGGCAATCAGCCCCAGCATTTT; cdr3_aa: CASSFPGHGNQPQHF
d_call: NA; j_call: TRBJ2-5; clone_size: few; v_call: TRBV25-1; cdr3_nt: TGTGCCAGCAGTGTGGCGGGAATCCAAGAGACCCAGTACTTC; cdr3_aa: CASSVAGIQETQYF
d_call: NA; j_call: TRBJ1-1; clone_size: NA; v_call: TRBV19; cdr3_nt: TGTGCCAGTAGGGACCCCCGGACAGATCCAAACACTGAAGCTTTCTTT; cdr3_aa: CASRDPRTDPNTEAFF
d_call: NA; j_call: TRBJ2-1; clone_size: NA; v_call: TRBV5-1; cdr3_nt: TGCGCCAGCAGCTTGGAGGGGCAGACTTGGAATGAGCAGTTCTTC; cdr3_aa: CASSLEGQTWNEQFF
d_call: TRBD1; j_call: TRBJ2-1; clone_size: once; v_call: TRBV20-1; cdr3_nt: TGCAGTGCACCCGCAAGGACAGGTAGCTCCTACAATGAGCAGTTCTTC; cdr3_aa: CSAPARTGSSYNEQFF
d_call: NA; j_call: TRBJ2-7; clone_size: NA; v_call: TRBV21-1; cdr3_nt: TGTGCCAGCAGCACAAGGGGAAGGGGGTCCCACGAGCAGTACTTC; cdr3_aa: CASSTRGRGSHEQYF
d_call: TRBD1; j_call: TRBJ2-3; clone_size: few; v_call: TRBV4-1; cdr3_nt: TGCGCCAGCAGCCTCTCCGGGACAGGGGCCGGGACGGCAGATACGCAGTATTTT; cdr3_aa: CASSLSGTGAGTADTQYF
d_call: TRBD1; j_call: TRBJ2-1; clone_size: few; v_call: TRBV4-3; cdr3_nt: TGCGCCAGCAGCCAATTAGGGACAGGACGCGCCAATGAGCAGTTCTTC; cdr3_aa: CASSQLGTGRANEQFF
d_call: NA; j_call: TRBJ1-2; clone_size: NA; v_call: TRBV15; cdr3_nt: TGTGCCACCAGCAGAGAGTCCCTGGGACTTAAGGGGCACACCTTC; cdr3_aa: CATSRESLGLKGHTF
d_call: NA; j_call: TRBJ2-7; clone_size: NA; v_call: TRBV18; cdr3_nt: TGTGCCAGCTCACGGGGAGGGGGCTCCAGGGAGCAGTACTTC; cdr3_aa: CASSRGGGSREQYF
d_call: NA; j_call: TRBJ2-7; clone_size: many; v_call: TRBV7-2; cdr3_nt: TGTGCCAGCAGCTTAGACAACAGGGATTTCGAGCAGTACTTC; cdr3_aa: CASSLDNRDFEQYF
d_call: TRBD2; j_call: TRBJ2-1; clone_size: NA; v_call: TRBV5-5; cdr3_nt: TGTGCCAGCAGCTTGGGGGCTAGCGGGAGGAAGGACCATGAGCAGTTCTTC; cdr3_aa: CASSLGASGRKDHEQFF
d_call: NA; j_call: TRBJ2-1; clone_size: few; v_call: TRBV10-3; cdr3_nt: TGTGCCATCAATAATTCGGATGAGCAGTTCTTC; cdr3_aa: CAINNSDEQFF
d_call: NA; j_call: TRBJ2-7; clone_size: NA; v_call: TRBV15; cdr3_nt: TGTGCCACCAGCAGAGATCGTCAGGGTAAGGGGTCCTCCTCGACCTACGAGCAGTACTTC; cdr3_aa: CATSRDRQGKGSSSTYEQYF
d_call: TRBD1; j_call: TRBJ2-7; clone_size: many; v_call: TRBV12-3/TRBV12-4; cdr3_nt: TGTGCCAGCAGAAGACAGGGGGGTGGGGTCTACGAGCAGTACTTC; cdr3_aa: CASRRQGGGVYEQYF
d_call: TRBD1; j_call: TRBJ2-7; clone_size: few; v_call: TRBV9; cdr3_nt: TGTGCCAGCAGCGTAGAGTATGGGACAGGGAACTACGAGCAGTACTTC; cdr3_aa: CASSVEYGTGNYEQYF
d_call: TRBD2; j_call: TRBJ2-7; clone_size: many; v_call: TRBV6-1; cdr3_nt: TGTGCCAGCAATGGGGCGGGAGGCTCCTACGAGCAGTACTTC; cdr3_aa: CASNGAGGSYEQYF
d_call: NA; j_call: TRBJ2-2; clone_size: few; v_call: TRBV20-1; cdr3_nt: TGCAGTGGGGCGGCGAACACCGGGGAGCTGTTTTTT; cdr3_aa: CSGAANTGELFF
d_call: NA; j_call: TRBJ2-2; clone_size: few; v_call: TRBV29-1; cdr3_nt: TGCAGCGGTGGACCGTCGCCCGGGGAGCTGTTTTTT; cdr3_aa: CSGGPSPGELFF
d_call: NA; j_call: TRBJ2-3; clone_size: few; v_call: TRBV21-1; cdr3_nt: TGTGCCAGCAGCAAACGGGACAGGGAAGTCACAGATACGCAGTATTTT; cdr3_aa: CASSKRDREVTDTQYF
d_call: TRBD2; j_call: TRBJ2-5; clone_size: NA; v_call: TRBV3-1; cdr3_nt: TGTGCCAGCAGCCAAGATCCTATTAGCGGGAGTCAAGAGACCCAGTACTTC; cdr3_aa: CASSQDPISGSQETQYF
d_call: TRBD1; j_call: TRBJ2-1; clone_size: NA; v_call: TRBV24-1; cdr3_nt: TGTGCCACCAGTGATCGCGGACAGGGGGCTTTGGATGAGCAGTTCTTC; cdr3_aa: CATSDRGQGALDEQFF
d_call: NA; j_call: TRBJ2-7; clone_size: few; v_call: TRBV11-1; cdr3_nt: TGTGCCAGCAGCGTACAGGGTCGATCCTACGAGCAGTACTTC; cdr3_aa: CASSVQGRSYEQYF
d_call: TRBD1; j_call: TRBJ1-6; clone_size: many; v_call: TRBV6-1; cdr3_nt: TGTGCCAGCAGGGAGGGCGGACAGGCATCCAGACCCCTCCACTTT; cdr3_aa: CASREGGQASRPLHF
d_call: TRBD1; j_call: TRBJ2-5; clone_size: few; v_call: TRBV20-1; cdr3_nt: TGCAGTGCTAGGTTTACGGACAGGAGACAAGAGACCCAGTACTTC; cdr3_aa: CSARFTDRRQETQYF
d_call: TRBD1; j_call: TRBJ1-6; clone_size: many; v_call: TRBV18; cdr3_nt: TGTGCCAGCTCAGGATTGGACAGGGGGCGTAATTCACCCCTCCACTTT; cdr3_aa: CASSGLDRGRNSPLHF